The clone carrying this T cell receptor (beta chain) has a single count. Its specificity is not known. This record comes from a study of shared clonotypes between healthy human individuals. Notes on the study in general: Represented genetic and exposure-history diversity was restricted by having few donors.

This CDR3 comprises 13 residues. CDR1 MGHRA and CDR2 YSYEKL come from the germline V gene. V was trimmed by 5 bases and J by 3 bases, leaving 11 bases between them. Data came from immunoSEQ multiplex PCR; TCRdb stores just in-frame clones and leaves some out. The repertoire includes a few million clones, about 92% of them detected once, and 0.14% sits in the top ten. Material for sequencing was naive CD4+ T cells sorted from blood. Subset indicated: CD45RA+ positively selected. This clonotype was obtained from a young man in good health. The chain is built from TRBV4-1 and TRBJ2-7; D unresolved. The CDR3 sequence: CASSSISSYEQYF. For the CDR3, the DNA is TGCGCCAGCAGCTCGATTAGCAGCTACGAGCAGTACTTC.